These 12 T cell receptor beta chains came from one sample sequenced in a study of T cells after yellow fever vaccination. TCRdb passed the 5' RACE reads through MiXCR, listing each CDR3 protein once. The repertoire holds around 310,000 distinct CDR3 sequences, with 3% to 4.5% as singletons. Sequencing was performed on PBMCs, taken on the day of the yellow fever booster vaccination. These receptors were collected from a man younger than 30 who received the YFV17D yellow fever vaccine.

In its sample, this clonotype was seen many times. The chain has TRBV6-5 and TRBJ1-6; D possibly corresponds to TRBD1 (5 bases). From germline, CDR1 is MNHEY and CDR2 SVGAGI. There are 16 residues in the CDR3. The V and J ends lost 0 bases and 8 bases respectively, with 14 bases between them. CDR3 sequence (DNA): TGTGCCAGCAGTTACTCGGCGAGAGTAGGGGATTCACCCCTCCACTTT. The encoded protein is CASSYSARVGDSPLHF.

The chain uses TRBV20-1 and TRBJ1-2, with 7 bases matching TRBD1. The V gene's germline CDR1 is DFQATT and CDR2 SNEGSKA (reference sequence). The ends lost 3 bases at V and 5 bases at J; junction bases unmatched: 15. The CDR3 contains 16 residues. The CDR3 DNA follows: TGCAGTGCTAGGGAGAGAGACAGGGTCGTCAGATATGGCTACACCTTC. It codes for CSARERDRVVRYGYTF.

Many counts were recorded for this clonotype. This chain uses TRBV20-1 with TRBJ2-7; TRBD1 agrees at 10 bases. CDR1 and CDR2 (germline): DFQATT, SNEGSKA (reference sequence). This CDR3 region has 14 residues. V lost 6 bases and J lost 1; bases outside the gene matches: 6. CDR3 nucleotide sequence: TGCAGTGCCGCCCGGGACAGGGGATCCTACGAGCAGTACTTC. Translating it yields CSAARDRGSYEQYF.

This clonotype was seen repeatedly, ten times or more. V usage is TRBV7-2 and J usage is TRBJ2-3; 9 bases are shared with TRBD2. V was clipped by 1 base and J by 4 bases; unmatched bases: 0. This CDR3 region has 14 residues. Germline CDR1 reads SGHTA; CDR2 reads FQGNSA. Here the CDR3 DNA reads TGTGCCAGCAGCTTAGGGACTAGCGCAGATACGCAGTATTTT. Translating it yields CASSLGTSADTQYF. Variable domain in full (rest from reference TRBV7-2 and TRBJ2-3): GAGVSQSPSNKVTEKGKDVELRCDPISGHTALYWYRQSLGQGLEFLIYFQGNSAPDKSGLPSDRFSAERTGGSVSTLTIQRTQQEDSAVYLCASSLGTSADTQYFGPGTRLTVL.

The chain couples TRBV27 to TRBJ2-5; D gene ambiguous. The CDR3 is 13 amino acids. Germline V gives CDR1 MNHEY, CDR2 SMNVEV (reference sequence). V was clipped by 0 bases and J by 3 bases, with 5 bases between them. The CDR3 DNA reads TGTGCCAGCAGTTTATCGGCGGAAGAGACCCAGTACTTC. Its protein product is CASSLSAEETQYF.

This clonotype was detected a few times. The junction departs from germline at one end; a sequencing error may be responsible. The rearrangement links TRBV5-1 to TRBJ1-1; 8 bases agree with TRBD1. CDR1 SGHRS and CDR2 YFSETQ come from the germline V gene. This CDR3 is built from 14 residues. The CDR3 region is CASSNTGGSSQVEF. CDR3 DNA: TGCGCCAGCAGCAATACAGGGGGAAGTTCACAAGTTGAGTTT.

There are many counts of this clonotype. The V gene is TRBV5-1, the J gene TRBJ2-7; 9 bases map to TRBD1. The CDR3 runs to 14 residues. V shed 0 bases and J 3 bases; nucleotides not matched to a gene: 1. Germline CDR1 and CDR2: SGHRS and YFSETQ. In DNA, the CDR3 is TGCGCCAGCAGCTTGGCGGGACAGGGCTACGAGCAGTACTTC. This codes for CASSLAGQGYEQYF.

This clonotype was recorded at least ten times. This CDR3 reads CASSSRLAGRSSYEQYF. CDR3 nucleotides: TGTGCCAGCAGCTCCCGACTAGCGGGGCGAAGCTCCTACGAGCAGTACTTC. The chain combines TRBV7-3 with TRBJ2-7; TRBD2 matches at 11 bases. CDR3 length: 17 amino acids. In germline, CDR1 is SGHTA, CDR2 FQGTGA. The V gene end was trimmed by 4 bases and the J gene end by 0 bases; junction bases not matched to a gene: 8.

In its sample, this clonotype was seen a few times. The J gene is TRBJ2-2, the V gene TRBV6-2 or TRBV6-3; 9 bases match TRBD1. Germline V CDR1 and CDR2: MNHEY, SVGEGT. Trimming cost V 7 bases and J 5 bases; bases outside gene matches: 8. The CDR3 spans 15 residues. Here the CDR3 DNA reads TGTGCCAGCACCTCACAGGGGGCCGGGACCGGGGAGCTGTTTTTT. Its translation: CASTSQGAGTGELFF.

A few counts support this clonotype. J is TRBJ1-6 and V is TRBV6-5; D is perhaps TRBD1 (5 bases). This CDR3 contains 15 residues. Germline V gives CDR1 MNHEY, CDR2 SVGAGI. Trimming left V 9 bases short and J 0 bases short, with 12 bases between. The CDR3 sequence: CASYRTSSYNSPLHF. In DNA, the CDR3 is TGTGCCAGTTACAGGACCAGCTCCTATAATTCACCCCTCCACTTT.

The sample holds many counts of this clonotype. The chain recombines TRBV5-1 with TRBJ2-6; tentatively, D is TRBD1 (6 bases). This CDR3 is 15 amino acids long. Trimming shortened V by 4 bases and J by 2 bases, and 10 bases separated the two germline ends. The germline V gene has CDR1 SGHRS and CDR2 YFSETQ. In DNA form, the CDR3 reads TGCGCCAGCAGCACTTACAGGGCTGGGGCCAACGTCCTGACTTTC. As protein: CASSTYRAGANVLTF. Full variable domain (remainder filled in from reference TRBV5-1 and TRBJ2-6): KAGVTQTPRYLIKTRGQQVTLSCSPISGHRSVSWYQQTPGQGLQFLFEYFSETQRNKGNFPGRFSGRQFSNSRSEMNVSTLELGDSALYLCASSTYRAGANVLTFGAGSRLTVL.

The V call is TRBV6-2 or TRBV6-3, the J call TRBJ2-2; 13 nucleotides line up with TRBD2. The V gene's germline CDR1 is MNHEY and CDR2 SVGEGT. CDR3 length equals 18 residues. The V segment lost 5 bases and the J segment 1 base; nucleotides outside the gene matches: 7. Here the CDR3 DNA reads TGTGCCAGCAGTCGCCGGACTAGCGGGGGCCTGAACACCGGGGAGCTGTTTTTT. Its protein is CASSRRTSGGLNTGELFF.